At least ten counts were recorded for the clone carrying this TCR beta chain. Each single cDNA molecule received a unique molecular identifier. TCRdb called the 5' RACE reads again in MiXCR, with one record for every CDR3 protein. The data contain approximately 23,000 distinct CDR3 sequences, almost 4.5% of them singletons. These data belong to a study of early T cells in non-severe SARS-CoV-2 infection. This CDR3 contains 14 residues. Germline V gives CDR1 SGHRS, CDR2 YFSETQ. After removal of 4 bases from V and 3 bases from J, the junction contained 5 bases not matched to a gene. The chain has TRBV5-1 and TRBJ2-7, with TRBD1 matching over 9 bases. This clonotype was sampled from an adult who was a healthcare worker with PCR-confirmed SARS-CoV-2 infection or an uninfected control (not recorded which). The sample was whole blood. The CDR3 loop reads CASSKGDRVYEQYF. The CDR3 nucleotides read TGCGCCAGCAGCAAGGGGGACAGGGTCTACGAGCAGTACTTC.